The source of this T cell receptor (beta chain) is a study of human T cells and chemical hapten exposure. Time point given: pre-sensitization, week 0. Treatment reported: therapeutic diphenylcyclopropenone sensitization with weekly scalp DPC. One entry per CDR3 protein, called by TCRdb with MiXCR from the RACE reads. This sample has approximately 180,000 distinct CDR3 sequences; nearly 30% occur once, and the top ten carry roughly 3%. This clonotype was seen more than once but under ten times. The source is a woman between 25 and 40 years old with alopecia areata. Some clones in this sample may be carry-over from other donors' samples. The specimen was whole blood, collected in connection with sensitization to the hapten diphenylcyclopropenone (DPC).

The CDR3 sequence is CASRMINPGSGTDTQYF. In nucleotides, the CDR3 is TGTGCCAGTAGAATGATAAACCCGGGATCCGGAACAGATACGCAGTATTTT. The V gene is TRBV19, the J gene TRBJ2-3; a weak D match, TRBD2 (5 bases). The V gene lost 6 bases and the J gene lost 3 bases, with 22 bases spanning the gap. CDR1 LNHDA and CDR2 SQIVND come from the germline V gene (reference sequence). The CDR3 has 17 amino acids.